The 18 T cell receptor beta chains given below trace back to one sample, sequenced in a study of T cell changes during pregnancy in multiple sclerosis. The assay was immunoSEQ multiplex PCR, and TCRdb's table has in-frame clones only and misses some. The sample lists 47,000 or so clones, about 90% occurring once. Here the sequenced sample was peripheral blood, taken after pregnancy. These TCRs come from a female donor in good health, enrolled as a control in a pregnancy study.

The V call is TRBV9, the J call TRBJ2-3, with 12 bases that match TRBD2. The CDR3 extends over 17 amino acids. Germline lookup yields CDR1 SGDLS and CDR2 YYNGEE. The V segment lost 4 bases and the J segment 0 bases; nucleotides outside the gene matches: 6. CDR3 nucleotides: TGTGCCAGCAGCACCTGGACTAGCGGGACTAGCACAGATACGCAGTATTTT. Encoded protein: CASSTWTSGTSTDTQYF.

The chain employs TRBV9 and TRBJ1-6; D is unclear. The ends were cut back, 0 bases at V and 10 bases at J, with 8 bases in the middle. CDR3 length: 13 amino acids. Germline V gene data show CDR1 as SGDLS and CDR2 as YYNGEE. The CDR3 loop is CASSVGHPSPLHF. CDR3 coding DNA: TGTGCCAGCAGCGTAGGACACCCATCACCCCTCCACTTT.

On this clone: This specimen includes other DNA sequences encoding the same CDR3. This rearrangement joins TRBV5-1 to TRBJ1-5, with D possibly matching TRBD1 (5 bases). Deletions cut 0 bases from V and 6 bases from J, with 7 bases between. CDR1 and CDR2 from the germline V gene are SGHRS and YFSETQ. The CDR3 has 13 amino acids. Here the CDR3 reads CASSLGGGQPQHF. The DNA of the CDR3 is TGCGCCAGCAGCTTGGGGGGGGGTCAGCCCCAGCATTTT.

This clone was detected once. The V call is TRBV9, the J call TRBJ2-5, with a tentative D call TRBD1 (5 bases). The CDR3 extends over 14 amino acids. Germline lookup yields CDR1 SGDLS and CDR2 YYNGEE. V was trimmed by 0 bases and J by 9 bases, leaving 15 bases between them. The CDR3 bases are TGTGCCAGCAGCGTAGTCGACGAAACCAGGGCCCAGTACTTC. It is translated as CASSVVDETRAQYF.

The chain is built from TRBV6-1 and TRBJ2-2, with D unclear. This CDR3 has 14 amino acids. Germline-derived CDR1 and CDR2 are MNHNS and SASEGT. V lost 2 bases and J 2 bases, leaving 6 bases between the germline ends. CDR3 nucleotides: TGTGCCAGCAGTGAAAACAGAAACACCGGGGAGCTGTTTTTT. Residues: CASSENRNTGELFF.

This rearrangement joins TRBV5-6 to TRBJ2-5; TRBD1 matches at 7 bases. The V gene's germline CDR1 is SGHDT and CDR2 YYEEEE. The CDR3 consists of 13 residues. V lost 7 bases to trimming and J lost 5 bases; unmatched junction nucleotides: 8. The CDR3 region has the DNA TGTGCCAGCGCGAAGGGGGCCCTGGAGACCCAGTACTTC. It specifies CASAKGALETQYF.

This chain uses TRBV4-1 with TRBJ2-3; the match to TRBD2 covers 7 bases. The CDR3 is 17 amino acids. Per germline, CDR1 MGHRA and CDR2 YSYEKL. V shed 1 base and J 0 bases; nucleotides not matched to a gene: 7. CDR3 sequence (DNA): TGCGCCAGCAGCCAAGGCCTCCTAGCGGCCAGCACAGATACGCAGTATTTT. Its translation: CASSQGLLAASTDTQYF.

The V gene is TRBV28, the J gene TRBJ2-1, with 12 bases fitting TRBD2. CDR3 length: 13 residues. Losses at the gene ends were 6 bases for V and 15 bases for J; bases not matched to a gene: 9. Germline assignment: CDR1 MDHEN and CDR2 SYDVKM. The CDR3 region is CASRTSGSPSRFF. The CDR3 coding sequence is TGTGCCAGCAGGACTAGCGGGAGTCCAAGTAGGTTCTTC.

This sequence joins TRBV5-5 and TRBJ1-4, with D maybe TRBD1 (6 bases). Germline V gene lookup returns CDR1 SGHKS and CDR2 YYEKEE (reference sequence). The CDR3 spans 15 residues. V was shortened by 1 base and J by 7 bases, with 14 bases between the two germline ends. The CDR3 DNA is TGTGCCAGCAGCTTGTTGGTGGTCAGGGGTGAAAAACTGTTTTTT. Amino acids: CASSLLVVRGEKLFF. The variable domain in full, with the rest retrieved from reference TRBV5-5 and TRBJ1-4, is DAGVTQSPTHLIKTRGQQVTLRCSPISGHKSVSWYQQVLGQGPQFIFQYYEKEERGRGNFPDRFSARQFPNYSSELNVNALLLGDSALYLCASSLLVVRGEKLFFGSGTQLSVL.

V and J are TRBV10-3 and TRBJ1-5; D is undetermined. V was pared by 0 bases and J by 7 bases, with 7 bases between. Germline V gene lookup returns CDR1 ENHRY and CDR2 SYGVKD. CDR3 length: 13 residues. For the CDR3, the DNA is TGTGCCATCAGTGAGTCGGGAGTCCAGCCCCAGCATTTT. Amino acid sequence: CAISESGVQPQHF.

The chain is built from TRBV7-2 and TRBJ1-5; a weak D match, TRBD1 (6 bases). The ends were cut back, 0 bases at V and 1 base at J, with 16 bases in the middle. The CDR3 contains 18 residues. Germline-derived CDR1 and CDR2 are SGHTA and FQGNSA. The CDR3: CASSLAPTGTTSNQPQHF. The CDR3 coding sequence is TGTGCCAGCAGCTTAGCGCCTACCGGGACAACCAGCAATCAGCCCCAGCATTTT.

The genes are TRBV5-4 and TRBJ2-5, with 10 bases identical to TRBD2. The CDR3 length is 15 residues. Germline V lookup: CDR1 SGHNT, CDR2 YYREEE (reference sequence). The ends lost 4 bases at V and 2 bases at J; junction bases unmatched: 5. The CDR3 DNA reads TGTGCCAGCAGCCAGCGGGGGGGCAGACAAGAGACCCAGTACTTC. It yields the protein CASSQRGGRQETQYF.

The chain employs TRBV10-3 and TRBJ1-6; 9 positions agree with TRBD1. The trim removed 11 bases at V and 6 bases at J, leaving 8 bases unmatched. This CDR3 region has 14 residues. Germline V gene lookup returns CDR1 ENHRY and CDR2 SYGVKD. The CDR3 sequence is CAPPRTGANSPLHF. Here the CDR3 DNA reads TGTGCCCCGCCCCGGACAGGGGCTAATTCACCCCTCCACTTT.

The rearrangement joins TRBV14 to TRBJ2-1; 9 nucleotides line up with TRBD2. CDR1 and CDR2 (germline): SGHDN, FVKESK. V lost 3 bases and J lost 6; bases outside the gene matches: 6. The CDR3 is 15 residues long. As DNA, the CDR3 is TGTGCCAGCAGCCACCTAGCGGGGAAACTCAATGAGCAGTTCTTC. Translation gives CASSHLAGKLNEQFF.

This clone was seen more than once but under ten times. V gene TRBV7-6 combines with J gene TRBJ1-1, with D maybe TRBD1 (6 bases). V dropped 1 base and J dropped 4 bases, with 10 bases sitting between them. This CDR3 contains 14 residues. Germline CDR1 SGHVS, CDR2 FNYEAQ. Here the CDR3 reads CASSLGVGGTEAFF. The CDR3 DNA is TGTGCCAGCAGCTTAGGGGTAGGGGGCACTGAAGCTTTCTTT.

On this clone: One end of the junction fails to match germline, which may point to a read error. This sequence joins TRBV9 and TRBJ2-1; weak D call: TRBD1 (7 bases). Germline CDR1 SGDLS, CDR2 YYNGEE. The CDR3 is 15 amino acids. For the CDR3, the DNA is TGTGCCAGCAGTGTAGGCGGGACAGTTGGCAATGAGCAGTTCTTC. Translation gives CASSVGGTVGNEQFF.

V usage is TRBV29-1 and J usage is TRBJ2-5; D perhaps matches TRBD2 (5 bases). The V end was cut by 5 bases, the J end by 0 bases, with 10 bases between. The CDR3 consists of 13 residues. Germline V gene lookup returns CDR1 SQVTM and CDR2 ANQGSEA. As DNA, the CDR3 is TGCAGCGTTCTCGGACTTTACCAAGAGACCCAGTACTTC. This encodes CSVLGLYQETQYF.

J is TRBJ1-5 and V is TRBV7-2; the D gene is possibly TRBD1 (6 bases). Trimming took 1 base from V and 4 from J, leaving 11 bases between them. The CDR3 runs to 15 residues. CDR1 is SGHTA, CDR2 FQGNSA, per germline. The DNA of the CDR3 is TGTGCCAGCAGCTTAGGAGGACAGCCGAATCAGCCCCAGCATTTT. Translating gives CASSLGGQPNQPQHF.